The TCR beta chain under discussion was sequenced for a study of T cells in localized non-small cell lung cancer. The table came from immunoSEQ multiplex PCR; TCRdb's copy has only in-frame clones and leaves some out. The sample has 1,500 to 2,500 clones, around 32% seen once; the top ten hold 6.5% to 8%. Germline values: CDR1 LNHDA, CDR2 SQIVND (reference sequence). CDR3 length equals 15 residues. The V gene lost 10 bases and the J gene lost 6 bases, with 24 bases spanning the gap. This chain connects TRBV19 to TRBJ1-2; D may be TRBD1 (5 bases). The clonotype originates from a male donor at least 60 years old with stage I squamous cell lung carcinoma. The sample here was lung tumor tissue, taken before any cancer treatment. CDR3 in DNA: TGTGCCACCCGGGACGTAAGGGCAGGTCCTGATGGCTACACCTTC. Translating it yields CATRDVRAGPDGYTF.